This TCR beta chain was captured in a study of metastatic and nonmetastatic thyroid tumors. Patients were all untreated before their thyroid surgery. On this clone itself: Its target is unknown.

The authors' processing: Building a distant-metastasis classifier for papillary thyroid cancer drew on CDR3 differences across clinicopathological groups. TCRdb reprocessed the PCR reads via MiXCR. V and J calls and clone size were set by TCRdb, not the authors. The top ten hold 10% to 11% of the sample, which has approximately 17,000 clones, about 26% seen once. Germline V gene lookup returns CDR1 SGHRS and CDR2 YFSETQ. V was cut by 0 bases and J by 10 bases, with 11 bases left in between. The CDR3 loop spans 13 amino acids. The study, taken as a whole, reports: Significantly greater TCR beta diversity was reportedly found in malignant thyroid tumors than in benign nodules (in blood and tumor).

The TCR was taken from a male donor with papillary thyroid cancer or a benign thyroid nodule (not recorded which). Some clones in this sample may be carry-over from other donors' samples. The sequencing input was blood. This chain uses TRBV5-1 with TRBJ1-5, with TRBD1 as a possible D gene (5 bases). CDR3 DNA: TGCGCCAGCAGCTTGGGACAGAGTCAACCCCAGCATTTT. The encoded protein is CASSLGQSQPQHF.